What follows are 13 T cell receptor beta chains derived from one specimen sequenced in a study of blood T cell repertoires in COVID-19. Assay: immunoSEQ multiplex PCR; the TCRdb copy retains only in-frame clones and omits some. The sample carries more than 200,000 clones, 70% to 90% recorded once. Sequencing used PBMCs or T cells enriched from blood (not recorded which). The receptors were gathered from a woman aged 50 to 60 who had recovered from COVID-19.

This clone showed up just once. V and J are TRBV28 and TRBJ1-2, with a weak D call TRBD1 (5 bases). With 5 bases removed from V and 6 bases from J, the gap between germline ends came to 13 bases. This CDR3 comprises 13 residues. Germline CDR1 MDHEN, CDR2 SYDVKM. This CDR3 reads CASSVTVQDGYTF. The CDR3 region has the DNA TGTGCCAGCAGTGTAACAGTACAGGATGGCTACACCTTC.

CDR3 in DNA: TGTGCCAGCAGGACAGGACTTCATACGCAGTATTTT. Encoded protein: CASRTGLHTQYF. The rearrangement uses TRBV12-3 or TRBV12-4 and TRBJ2-3; D is possibly TRBD1 (6 bases). This CDR3 is built from 12 residues. Trimming cost V 6 bases and J 7 bases, with 11 bases left between them.

The chain uses TRBV14 and TRBJ1-2; maybe TRBD1 (5 bases). Germline-derived CDR1 and CDR2 are SGHDN and FVKESK. V lost 4 bases and J lost 8, with 17 bases in between. The CDR3 loop spans 14 amino acids. The DNA of the CDR3 is TGTGCCAGCAGCCTTTCCCGTACAGGAGAAGGCTACACCTTC. It codes for CASSLSRTGEGYTF.

J is TRBJ1-2 and V is TRBV10-3; tentative D call: TRBD1 (5 bases). This CDR3 is built from 13 residues. V lost 6 bases to trimming and J lost 8 bases, with 16 bases between them. Germline CDR1 reads ENHRY; CDR2 reads SYGVKD. The CDR3 is CAISREAGQGYTF. The DNA for the CDR3 is TGTGCCATCAGCCGAGAGGCAGGGCAAGGCTACACCTTC.

The chain is built from TRBV27 and TRBJ2-5; TRBD1 agrees at 7 bases. The CDR3 is made up of 13 amino acids. The germline V gene has CDR1 MNHEY and CDR2 SMNVEV (reference sequence). The junction had 6 bases not matched to a gene; V was cut back by 6 bases and J by 5 bases. CDR3 sequence (DNA): TGTGCCAGCAGCAAAGACAGGGACGAGACCCAGTACTTC. As protein: CASSKDRDETQYF.

The chain combines TRBV27 with TRBJ2-1, with a weak D call TRBD2 (6 bases). CDR1 is MNHEY, CDR2 SMNVEV, per germline (reference sequence). The CDR3 totals 14 residues. V lost 9 bases and J 0 bases, leaving 12 bases between the germline ends. The CDR3 protein is CASHVGSSYNEQFF. CDR3 sequence (DNA): TGTGCCAGTCACGTCGGGAGCTCCTACAATGAGCAGTTCTTC.

The rearrangement links TRBV30 to TRBJ2-3; 11 nucleotides align to TRBD2. The CDR3 extends over 17 amino acids. Germline V gene lookup returns CDR1 GTSNPN and CDR2 SVGIG (reference sequence). The V gene end was trimmed by 0 bases and the J gene end by 4 bases; junction bases not matched to a gene: 9. CDR3 residues: CAWSVGLTSGIADTQYF. DNA of the CDR3: TGTGCCTGGAGTGTAGGTCTGACTAGCGGGATTGCAGATACGCAGTATTTT.

This sequence joins TRBV30 and TRBJ1-6; the match to TRBD1 covers 12 bases. The CDR3 runs to 14 residues. Germline loops: CDR1 GTSNPN, CDR2 SVGIG (reference sequence). Losses at the gene ends were 7 bases for V and 9 bases for J; bases not matched to a gene: 7. CDR3 DNA: TGTGCCTCCCAGGGACAGGGGGCAAGTTCACCCCTCCACTTT. Encoded protein: CASQGQGASSPLHF.

The chain recombines TRBV30 with TRBJ2-1, with TRBD2 identical over 14 bases. The CDR3 has 15 amino acids. J gave up 8 bases and V 3 bases, and 6 bases lay outside the gene matches. CDR1 and CDR2 from the germline V gene are GTSNPN and SVGIG (reference sequence). The CDR3 is CAWSGTSGSIYEQFF. CDR3 in DNA: TGTGCCTGGAGCGGGACTAGCGGGAGTATATATGAGCAGTTCTTC.

The genes are TRBV19 and TRBJ2-1; a possible D gene is TRBD2 (5 bases). This CDR3 has 12 amino acids. V lost 8 bases to trimming and J lost 8 bases, with 13 bases between them. Germline values: CDR1 LNHDA, CDR2 SQIVND (reference sequence). Here the CDR3 reads CASASGMDEQFF. In DNA form, the CDR3 reads TGTGCCAGTGCATCGGGGATGGATGAGCAGTTCTTC. Full variable domain (remainder filled in from reference TRBV19 and TRBJ2-1): DGGITQSPKYLFRKEGQNVTLSCEQNLNHDAMYWYRQDPGQGLRLIYYSQIVNDFQKGDIAEGYSVSREKKESFPLTVTSAQKNPTAFYLCASASGMDEQFFGPGTRLTVL.

The chain is built from TRBV7-2 and TRBJ2-4, with D unclear. The CDR3 loop spans 14 amino acids. From germline, CDR1 is SGHTA and CDR2 FQGNSA. Trimming left V 8 bases short and J 0 bases short, with 11 bases between. The DNA for the CDR3 is TGTGCCAGCGGGCAACCACTAGCCAAAAACATTCAGTACTTC. As protein: CASGQPLAKNIQYF.

The chain recombines TRBV3-1 (or the pseudogene TRBV3-2) with TRBJ2-7; D may be TRBD2 (6 bases). V lost 4 bases, J lost 3 bases, and 16 bases lay in between. Per germline, CDR1 LGHDT and CDR2 YNNKEL (reference sequence). This CDR3 is 15 amino acids long. The CDR3 coding sequence is TGTGCCAGCAGCCGAGCTTTGGGGCGGGACTACGAGCAGTACTTC. It specifies CASSRALGRDYEQYF.

The rearrangement uses TRBV7-2 and TRBJ1-5; D is uncertain. This CDR3 comprises 14 residues. Per the germline V gene, CDR1 is SGHTA and CDR2 is FQGNSA. V was trimmed by 4 bases and J by 3 bases, leaving 10 bases between them. CDR3 nucleotide sequence: TGTGCCAGCAGCTCAGTAGCGGACAATCAGCCCCAGCATTTT. Its protein is CASSSVADNQPQHF.